Shown below are 16 T cell receptor beta chains from a single sample sequenced in a study of early T cells in non-severe SARS-CoV-2 infection. TCRdb used MiXCR to reprocess the 5' RACE reads, holding one entry per CDR3 protein. Of roughly 61,000 distinct CDR3 sequences listed, about 13% were seen once; the top ten hold around a tenth. The source material was whole blood, sampled at baseline. The receptors shown here come from an adult who was a healthcare worker with PCR-confirmed SARS-CoV-2 infection or an uninfected control (not recorded which).

The gene calls are TRBV14 and TRBJ2-3, with 7 bases matching TRBD2. Germline values: CDR1 SGHDN, CDR2 FVKESK. Losses at the gene ends were 4 bases for V and 2 bases for J; bases not matched to a gene: 9. This CDR3 contains 16 residues. The CDR3, as DNA: TGTGCCAGCAGCCCTCCGGCTAGCGGTCCCACAGATACGCAGTATTTT. It specifies CASSPPASGPTDTQYF.

This clonotype was detected ten times or more. The V gene is TRBV10-3, the J gene TRBJ2-7; 10 bases fit TRBD1. Germline CDR1 ENHRY, CDR2 SYGVKD. Unmatched junction bases numbered 6, after V lost 3 bases and J lost 1 base. The CDR3 length is 16 residues. The DNA for the CDR3 is TGTGCCATCAGTGATCCGGGACAGGGGAGGTCCTACGAGCAGTACTTC. Protein sequence: CAISDPGQGRSYEQYF.

This clonotype has just a few counts. The genes are TRBV7-9 and TRBJ1-3; D remains ambiguous. The CDR3 is 13 residues long. CDR1 is SEHNR and CDR2 is FQNEAQ in the germline V gene (reference sequence). Trimming removed 4 bases at V and 2 bases at J, with 6 bases between. This CDR3 is CASSYTTGNTIYF. For the CDR3, the DNA is TGTGCCAGCAGCTATACCACTGGAAACACCATATATTTT. Using reference TRBV7-9 and TRBJ1-3 for the parts outside the CDR3, the full variable domain is DTGVSQNPRHKITKRGQNVTFRCDPISEHNRLYWYRQTLGQGPEFLTYFQNEAQLEKSRLLSDRFSAERPKGSFSTLEIQRTEQGDSAMYLCASSYTTGNTIYFGEGSWLTVV.

The chain uses TRBV24-1 and TRBJ2-5; 7 bases are shared with TRBD1. There are 15 residues in the CDR3. The V gene's germline CDR1 is KGHDR and CDR2 SFDVKD. V trimming: 2 bases; J trimming: 6 bases; junction bases outside the gene matches: 8. CDR3 nucleotides: TGTGCCACCAGTGATTCCCGGGACAGTACGAAGACCCAGTACTTC. This codes for CATSDSRDSTKTQYF.

This clonotype was detected a few times. This chain joins TRBV6-5 and TRBJ2-7, with 7 positions matching TRBD2. Trimming cost V 0 bases and J 2 bases; bases outside gene matches: 7. Germline loops: CDR1 MNHEY, CDR2 SVGAGI. The CDR3 runs to 16 residues. CDR3: CASSYSSGARTYEQYF. CDR3 nucleotides: TGTGCCAGCAGTTACTCAAGCGGGGCCAGAACCTACGAGCAGTACTTC.

This clonotype was seen at least ten times. The chain recombines TRBV18 with TRBJ2-7, with D hard to call. This CDR3 region has 14 residues. CDR1 KGHSH and CDR2 LQKENI come from the germline V gene. Trimming took 3 bases from V and 0 from J, leaving 9 bases between them. In DNA, the CDR3 is TGTGCCAGCTCACCCAAAGGCAACTCCTACGAGCAGTACTTC. The encoded protein is CASSPKGNSYEQYF.

J is TRBJ2-2 and V is TRBV3-1; D perhaps matches TRBD2 (6 bases). This CDR3 is built from 14 residues. V dropped 6 bases and J dropped 6 bases, with 14 bases sitting between them. The V gene's germline CDR1 is LGHDT and CDR2 YNNKEL (reference sequence). CDR3 in DNA: TGTGCCAGCAGTGCTAGCGTAAGCGCCGGGGAGCTGTTTTTT. This sequence encodes CASSASVSAGELFF.

This sequence joins TRBV20-1 and TRBJ1-2, with a possible D match to TRBD1 (5 bases). V lost 3 bases and J lost 0, with 8 bases in between. The germline V gene encodes CDR1 DFQATT and CDR2 SNEGSKA (reference sequence). The CDR3 length is 13 residues. The CDR3 reads CSASIGANYGYTF. CDR3 sequence (DNA): TGCAGTGCTAGTATAGGGGCTAACTATGGCTACACCTTC.

This clonotype was detected only a few times. For the CDR3, the DNA is TGTGCCAGCAGCTTAGGGGCTAGCGGGGACCGCACAGATACGCAGTATTTT. Its protein product is CASSLGASGDRTDTQYF. The rearrangement links TRBV7-9 to TRBJ2-3; the match to TRBD2 covers 9 bases. Germline CDR1 is SEHNR and CDR2 is FQNEAQ (reference sequence). CDR3 length: 17 amino acids. With 1 base clipped from V and 1 base from J, the junction kept 6 bases outside the gene matches.

This clonotype was recorded many times. The chain links TRBV20-1 to TRBJ2-7; D tentatively fits TRBD1 or TRBD2 (5 bases each). The V end was cut by 4 bases, the J end by 2 bases, with 18 bases between. This CDR3 has 15 residues. CDR1 is DFQATT, CDR2 SNEGSKA, per germline (reference sequence). The CDR3 nucleotides read TGCAGTGCTAACGGCCGGGACGCTGACGCCTACGAGCAGTACTTC. This encodes CSANGRDADAYEQYF.

This clonotype has a count of ten or more. The rearrangement uses TRBV29-1 and TRBJ2-7, with 7 bases lining up with TRBD1. Looked up from germline, CDR1 is SQVTM and CDR2 is ANQGSEA. The CDR3 is 15 amino acids. After removal of 4 bases from V and 5 bases from J, the junction contained 14 bases not matched to a gene. The CDR3 sequence: CSVAQNRGSSHEQYF. CDR3 coding DNA: TGCAGCGTTGCCCAAAACAGGGGTAGCAGTCACGAGCAGTACTTC.

The gene calls are TRBV7-3 and TRBJ2-7; the D gene is possibly TRBD2 (5 bases). CDR1 is SGHTA, CDR2 FQGTGA, per germline. CDR3 length: 15 amino acids. V was pared by 3 bases and J by 3 bases, with 15 bases between. The CDR3 protein is CASSLWASHVYEQYF. In DNA form, the CDR3 reads TGTGCCAGCAGCTTGTGGGCTAGCCACGTCTACGAGCAGTACTTC.

The rearrangement links TRBV24-1 to TRBJ2-2, with 8 nucleotides matching TRBD1. With V trimmed by 5 bases and J by 4 bases, 11 bases remained unmatched. CDR3 size: 17 residues. Germline CDR1 is KGHDR and CDR2 is SFDVKD. The CDR3: CATSASGQGWATGELFF. DNA for the CDR3: TGTGCCACCAGTGCCTCTGGACAGGGATGGGCCACCGGGGAGCTGTTTTTT.

There are many counts of this clonotype. This chain joins TRBV6-2 or TRBV6-3 and TRBJ2-1, with D perhaps matching TRBD1 (6 bases). Trimming left V 7 bases short and J 9 bases short, with 10 bases between. CDR1 and CDR2 (germline): MNHEY, SVGEGT. The CDR3 is made up of 11 amino acids. This chain's CDR3 is CASNQGGEQFF. DNA of the CDR3: TGTGCCAGCAATCAAGGGGGTGAGCAGTTCTTC.

In its sample, this clonotype was seen a few times. V is TRBV5-4 and J is TRBJ1-1; D not resolved. This CDR3 is built from 13 residues. V shed 4 bases and J shed 3 bases, with 10 bases lying between them. Germline CDR1 reads SGHNT; CDR2 reads YYREEE (reference sequence). The DNA for the CDR3 is TGTGCCAGCAGCACCGGACGGTACACTGAAGCTTTCTTT. It yields the protein CASSTGRYTEAFF.

This clonotype was picked up a small number of times. V usage is TRBV11-1 and J usage is TRBJ2-7; D gene uncertain. Trimming took off 5 bases at V and 3 bases at J, with 11 bases between the two ends. Germline V gene data show CDR1 as SGHAT and CDR2 as FQDESV (reference sequence). The CDR3 spans 13 residues. CDR3 DNA: TGTGCCAGCAGCCCGCGGTTTAACTACGAGCAGTACTTC. Translated: CASSPRFNYEQYF. Together with reference TRBV11-1 and TRBJ2-7, the CDR3 gives the full variable domain: EAEVAQSPRYKITEKSQAVAFWCDPISGHATLYWYRQILGQGPELLVQFQDESVVDDSQLPKDRFSAERLKGVDSTLKIQPAELGDSAMYLCASSPRFNYEQYFGPGTRLTVT.